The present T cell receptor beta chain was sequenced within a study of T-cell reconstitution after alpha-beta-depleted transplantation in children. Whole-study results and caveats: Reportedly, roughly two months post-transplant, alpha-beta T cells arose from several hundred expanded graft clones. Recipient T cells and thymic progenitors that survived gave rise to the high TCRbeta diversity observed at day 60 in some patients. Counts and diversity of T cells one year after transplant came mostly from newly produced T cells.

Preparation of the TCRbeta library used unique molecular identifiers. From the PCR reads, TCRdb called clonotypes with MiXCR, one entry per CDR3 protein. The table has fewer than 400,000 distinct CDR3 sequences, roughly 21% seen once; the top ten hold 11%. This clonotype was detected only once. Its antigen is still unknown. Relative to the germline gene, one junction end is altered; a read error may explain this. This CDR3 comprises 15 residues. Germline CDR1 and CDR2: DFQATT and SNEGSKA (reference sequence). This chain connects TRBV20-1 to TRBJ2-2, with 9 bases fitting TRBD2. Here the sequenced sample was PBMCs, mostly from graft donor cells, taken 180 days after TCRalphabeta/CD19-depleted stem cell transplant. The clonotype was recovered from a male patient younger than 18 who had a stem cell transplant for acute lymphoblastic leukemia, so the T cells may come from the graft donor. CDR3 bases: TGCTGTGCCAGGGGGGGGACTAGCTTCACCGGGGAGCTGTTTTTT. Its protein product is CCARGGTSFTGELFF.